This record covers a single T cell receptor beta chain. Its antigen is unknown. This sample is drawn from a study of T cell responses to AZD1222 COVID-19 vaccine. Study-level points and caveats: Donors were mostly white British, more females; clonal diversity possibly underestimated. Per reports, nearly half of all spike-specific TCRs target regions that are unmutated in variants. Only after the peak T cell response were repertoires sampled.

This CDR3 comprises 15 residues. Trimming took 5 bases from V and 1 from J, leaving 12 bases between them. Germline V gene data show CDR1 as SEHNR and CDR2 as FQNEAQ (reference sequence). Only in-frame clones appear in the TCRdb table, and some are missing; sequencing was by immunoSEQ multiplex PCR. The sample contains 95,000 to 150,000 clones, around 92% of which appear only once. This chain uses TRBV7-9 with TRBJ1-5, with D possibly TRBD1 on 5 matching bases. Material: peripheral blood, obtained 28 days after the second AZD1222 dose. This sequence was found in an adult who received the AZD1222 COVID-19 vaccine. The CDR3 protein is CASSQPGGSNQPQHF. CDR3 nucleotide sequence: TGTGCCAGCAGCCAGCCGGGGGGGAGCAATCAGCCCCAGCATTTT.